This T cell receptor (beta chain) was found in a study of blood T cell repertoires in COVID-19. Study overall: There were acute and convalescent COVID-19 samples, and they came from the United States, Italy and Spain. T cells, B-cell-depleted T cells, or PBMCs provided the cDNA or gDNA that served as material.

The V and J ends lost 2 bases and 13 bases respectively, with 17 bases between them. CDR1 and CDR2 from the germline V gene are SGHDN and FVKESK. The CDR3 has 14 residues. Per the original methods: Counts of nucleated cells, estimated from reference gene primer amplification, were obtained. Using immunoSEQ multiplex PCR, the repertoire was profiled, and TCRdb retains in-frame clones only, with some absent. D and trimming come from the DNA, and the V and J calls and clone size come from that table. There are roughly 140,000 clones in the sample; more than 65% occur only once, and 6.5% to 9% lies in the top ten.

The sample taken for sequencing was peripheral blood. The clonotype comes from a woman aged 50 to 60 in a cohort sampled during active or convalescent COVID-19. The J gene is TRBJ2-2, the V gene TRBV14, with TRBD2 as a possible D gene (5 bases). As DNA, the CDR3 is TGTGCCAGCAGCCAAAATGATGTCCGGGGAGCGCTGTTTTTT. This encodes CASSQNDVRGALFF.